This T cell receptor beta chain was captured by sequencing in a study of blood T cell repertoires in COVID-19. The wider study: Sources were T cells, B-cell-depleted T cells, or PBMCs; the material itself was cDNA or gDNA.

In the original processing: Researchers report that nucleated cell counts were estimated from reference gene primer amplification. Measured with immunoSEQ multiplex PCR; TCRdb has only the in-frame clones, and not every one. V and J calls and clone size are as listed in that table; D and trimming were resolved from the DNA. Of fewer than 15,000 clones in the sample, roughly four fifths were seen once. CDR1 and CDR2 (germline): LGHNA, YSLEER. This CDR3 spans 18 amino acids. J lost 1 base, V lost 4 bases, and 11 bases had no gene match. This sequence was found in a man aged 80 or over with acute or convalescent COVID-19. Material for sequencing was peripheral blood. This chain uses TRBV4-3 with TRBJ1-5; TRBD1 agrees at 9 bases. In DNA form, the CDR3 reads TGCGCCAGCAGCCGGATCTACAGGGGGCTAAGGAGCAATCAGCCCCAGCATTTT. It yields the protein CASSRIYRGLRSNQPQHF.